This section outlines one T cell receptor beta chain sequence together with its context. This sample stems from a study of blood T cell repertoires in COVID-19. Study-wide background: PBMCs, B-cell-depleted T cells, or T cells provided the cDNA or gDNA that made up the material.

TCRdb's copy holds only in-frame clones and misses some; the assay was immunoSEQ multiplex PCR. The sample includes some 200,000 clones, 70% to 90% of them seen just once. Those who participated ranged in age from 18 to 89 years and resided in 20 to 30 US areas. Among Cohort 3 donors, those recovered had two negative PCRs, clearance, or symptom resolution. The clonotype originates from a woman between 18 and 29 years old who had recovered from COVID-19. Sample: PBMCs or T cells enriched from blood (not recorded which).

This chain's CDR3 is CASSLGQGNTIYF. Here the CDR3 DNA reads TGTGCCAGCAGCTTAGGACAGGGAAACACCATATATTTT. The rearrangement joins TRBV7-7 to TRBJ1-3; D is perhaps TRBD1 (5 bases). This CDR3 is 13 amino acids long. The V end lost 1 base, the J end lost 4 bases, and 5 bases lay between the germline ends. Germline-derived CDR1 and CDR2 are SSHAT and FNYEAQ (reference sequence).